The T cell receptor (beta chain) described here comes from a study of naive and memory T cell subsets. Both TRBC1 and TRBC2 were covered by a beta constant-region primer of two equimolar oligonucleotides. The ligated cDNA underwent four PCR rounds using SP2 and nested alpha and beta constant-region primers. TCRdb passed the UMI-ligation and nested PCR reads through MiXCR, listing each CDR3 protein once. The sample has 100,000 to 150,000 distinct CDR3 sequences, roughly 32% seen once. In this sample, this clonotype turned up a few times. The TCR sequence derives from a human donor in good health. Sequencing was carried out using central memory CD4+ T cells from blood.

CDR3 region: CASSPVLAMLDEQFF. The CDR3 nucleotides are TGTGCCAGCAGTCCCGTACTAGCGATGTTAGATGAGCAGTTCTTC. This rearrangement joins TRBV28 to TRBJ2-1; TRBD2 matches at 7 bases. This CDR3 region has 15 residues. V was pared by 5 bases and J by 8 bases, with 12 bases of the junction left unmatched. From germline, CDR1 is MDHEN and CDR2 SYDVKM.